A single sample gave rise to the 10 T cell receptor beta chains below, sequenced in a study of CD4 and CD8 cells across lung adenocarcinoma regions. Using its own MiXCR run on the PCR reads, TCRdb lists one record per CDR3 protein. The data contain over 15,000 distinct CDR3 sequences, roughly 50% of them singletons. Sequencing was performed on CD4+ T cells from the margin of a lung tumor. The receptors here all came from a male donor with lung adenocarcinoma. The CD4 and CD8 labels of this study may be unreliable.

This clonotype has ten or more counts. V and J are TRBV28 and TRBJ2-5; D is perhaps TRBD1 or TRBD2 (5 bases each). Per the germline V gene, CDR1 is MDHEN and CDR2 is SYDVKM. V dropped 6 bases and J dropped 3 bases, with 14 bases sitting between them. This CDR3 region has 14 residues. The CDR3: CASSSGTVKETQYF. In DNA form, the CDR3 reads TGTGCCAGCAGCTCCGGGACGGTGAAAGAGACCCAGTACTTC. The complete variable domain, with remaining parts taken from reference TRBV28 and TRBJ2-5, reads DVKVTQSSRYLVKRTGEKVFLECVQDMDHENMFWYRQDPGLGLRLIYFSYDVKMKEKGDIPEGYSVSREKKERFSLILESASTNQTSMYLCASSSGTVKETQYFGPGTRLLVL.

This clonotype has just a few counts. The chain joins TRBV6-1 to TRBJ2-5; a weak D match, TRBD1 (6 bases). The J call could be wrong; TRBJ2-7 is a better fit for the DNA end. The germline CDR1 and CDR2 sequences are MNHNS and SASEGT. The length of the CDR3 is 16 residues. The CDR3 region is CASSEFNRVKSHEQYF. The CDR3 nucleotides are TGTGCCAGCAGTGAATTTAACAGGGTTAAATCCCACGAGCAGTACTTC.

Points on this clonotype: Possible read error: a much larger clone is one base away. The chain couples TRBV6-1 to TRBJ2-1; TRBD2 aligns across 12 bases. The J call may be in error: the DNA end matches TRBJ2-5 better. Looked up from germline, CDR1 is MNHNS and CDR2 is SASEGT. The CDR3 is 16 residues long. CDR3 amino acids: CVSSLEFLAGGETQYF. The CDR3 bases are TGTGTCAGCAGTCTAGAGTTTCTAGCGGGAGGGGAGACCCAGTACTTC.

This clonotype occurred a few times. One junction end does not reproduce the germline sequence, and a read error may be involved. The rearrangement uses TRBV6-4 and TRBJ2-4; 8 bases are shared with TRBD2. This CDR3 has 15 residues. The germline V gene has CDR1 MRHNA and CDR2 SNTAGT. The CDR3 DNA is TGTGCCAGCAGTGACGGGAGCGGGAGTGAAGATATGCAGTATTTC. Translation: CASSDGSGSEDMQYF.

By share, this clonotype ranks as medium-sized (0.01 to 0.1%). The chain joins TRBV27 to TRBJ2-1; D not resolved. The end of the DNA aligns better with TRBJ2-5, so the J call may be wrong. This CDR3 comprises 12 residues. CDR1 is MNHEY and CDR2 is SMNVEV in the germline V gene (reference sequence). The CDR3 loop is CASSSPAETQYF. CDR3 bases: TGTGCCAGCAGTTCACCTGCAGAGACCCAGTACTTC.

The genes are TRBV6-5 and TRBJ1-1; D perhaps matches TRBD1 (5 bases). CDR1 is MNHEY, CDR2 SVGAGI, per germline. The CDR3 sequence is 14 residues long. V was pared by 2 bases and J by 2 bases, with 9 bases between. The CDR3 protein is CASSYGAGNTEAFF. CDR3 coding DNA: TGTGCCAGCAGTTACGGGGCAGGTAACACTGAAGCTTTCTTT.

With respect to this clonotype: Sequence at one end of the junction differs from germline and may be a read error. This chain joins TRBV6-5 and TRBJ2-4; 7 nucleotides align to TRBD1. Germline V gene data show CDR1 as MNHEY and CDR2 as SVGAGI. The CDR3 spans 15 residues. The CDR3 bases are TGTGCCAGCATTTACAGGGGTTCAACCAAAGATACTCAGTACTTC. Its protein product is CASIYRGSTKDTQYF.

To note about this clonotype: A much larger clone is a single base away; this may be a read error. Without the conserved terminal phenylalanine or tryptophan, this CDR3 likely stems from a read error. The V gene is TRBV10-1, the J gene TRBJ2-5; D could derive from TRBD1 or TRBD2 (5 bases each). V was shortened by 4 bases and J by 4 bases, with 13 bases between the two germline ends. CDR1 is WNHNN and CDR2 is SYGVQD in the germline V gene (reference sequence). The CDR3 contains 14 residues. CDR3 bases: TGCGCCAGCAGTGCCGGGGCGAGGGGAGAGACCCAGTACTTA. Protein: CASSAGARGETQYL.

CDR3 in amino acids: CASSYGSLVSGNEQFF. The CDR3 nucleotides read TGTGCCAGCAGTTACGGTTCACTAGTATCGGGCAATGAGCAGTTCTTC. V is TRBV6-5 and J is TRBJ2-1, with a possible D match to TRBD2 (5 bases). The germline V gene has CDR1 MNHEY and CDR2 SVGAGI. This CDR3 is built from 16 residues. V shed 2 bases and J shed 6 bases, with 17 bases lying between them.

The chain carries TRBV27 and TRBJ2-3, with D maybe TRBD2 (6 bases). This CDR3 is built from 17 residues. CDR1 and CDR2 (germline): MNHEY, SMNVEV (reference sequence). Between the trimmed V and J ends, which lost 8 bases and 12 bases, there was a span of 33 bases. The CDR3 DNA sequence: TGTGCCAGCTGTCCTGGCCGACTAGGCTCTGACCCAGAGACCCAGTATTTT. This gives the protein CASCPGRLGSDPETQYF.